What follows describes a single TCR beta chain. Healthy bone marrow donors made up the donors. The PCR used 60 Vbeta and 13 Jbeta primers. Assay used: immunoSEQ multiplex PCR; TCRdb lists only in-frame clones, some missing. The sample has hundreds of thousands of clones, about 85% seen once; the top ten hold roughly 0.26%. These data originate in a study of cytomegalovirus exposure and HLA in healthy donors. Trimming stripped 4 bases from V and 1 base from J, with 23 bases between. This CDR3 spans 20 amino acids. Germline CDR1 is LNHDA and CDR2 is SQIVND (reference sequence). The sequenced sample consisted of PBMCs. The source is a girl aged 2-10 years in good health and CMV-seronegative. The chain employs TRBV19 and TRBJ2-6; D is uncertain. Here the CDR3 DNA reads TGTGCCAGTAGTACCCCCCCCCGACTTGCAACGTTTTCTGGGGCCAACGTCCTGACTTTC. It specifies CASSTPPRLATFSGANVLTF.